The T cell receptor beta chain described here comes from a study of blood T cell repertoires in COVID-19. Across the study: Both acute and convalescent COVID-19 samples were obtained from the United States, Italy and Spain. Sample material is recorded as cDNA or gDNA derived from T cells, B-cell-depleted T cells, or PBMCs.

Seattle enrolled patients during active infection and tracked them longitudinally. In the original processing: Estimates of nucleated cell counts were drawn from the amplification of reference gene primers. Clones were read by immunoSEQ multiplex PCR, and TCRdb kept only the in-frame ones, dropping some. V and J calls and clone size follow that table, whereas D and trimming were derived from the DNA. This sample yields about 190,000 clones, of which 82% are seen a single time; around 8% belongs to the top ten. The trim removed 5 bases at V and 5 bases at J, leaving 7 bases unmatched. Germline V gives CDR1 WSHSY, CDR2 SAAADI. The CDR3 contains 15 residues.

This sequence joins TRBV10-2 and TRBJ2-1, with TRBD2 matching 9 bases. Sequenced: peripheral blood. The TCR originated in a woman aged 55-70 years with COVID-19, enrolled during active disease. Here the CDR3 DNA reads TGCGCCAGCAGTTCCCCGCGACTAGCGGACAATGAGCAGTTCTTC. Its protein is CASSSPRLADNEQFF.